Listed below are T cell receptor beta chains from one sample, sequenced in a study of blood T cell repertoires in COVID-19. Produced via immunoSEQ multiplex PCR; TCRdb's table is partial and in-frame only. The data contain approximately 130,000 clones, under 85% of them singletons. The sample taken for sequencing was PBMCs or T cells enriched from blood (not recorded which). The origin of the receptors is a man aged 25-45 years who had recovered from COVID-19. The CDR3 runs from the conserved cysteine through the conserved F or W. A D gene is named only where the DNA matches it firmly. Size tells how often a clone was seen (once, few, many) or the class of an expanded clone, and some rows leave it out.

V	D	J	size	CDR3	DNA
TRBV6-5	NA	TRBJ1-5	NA	CASRGTGTQPQHF	TGTGCCAGCAGGGGCACAGGCACTCAGCCCCAGCATTTT
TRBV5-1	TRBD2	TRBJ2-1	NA	CASSSGLARYNEQFF	TGCGCCAGCAGCTCCGGACTAGCGAGATACAATGAGCAGTTCTTC
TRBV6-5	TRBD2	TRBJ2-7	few	CASSKLAGEQYF	TGTGCCAGCAGTAAACTAGCGGGAGAGCAGTACTTC
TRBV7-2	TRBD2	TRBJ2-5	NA	CASSFQRGAGETQYF	TGTGCCAGCAGCTTCCAGCGGGGCGCGGGGGAGACCCAGTACTTC
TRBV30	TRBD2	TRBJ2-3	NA	CAWEGLAVQYF	TGTGCCTGGGAGGGACTAGCAGTGCAGTATTTT
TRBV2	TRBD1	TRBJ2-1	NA	CASSEGRGNEQFF	TGTGCCAGCAGTGAAGGCAGGGGGAATGAGCAGTTCTTC
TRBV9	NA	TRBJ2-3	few	CASTRGIGLATSTDTQYF	TGTGCCAGCACCAGGGGGATCGGGCTAGCGACTAGCACAGATACGCAGTATTTT
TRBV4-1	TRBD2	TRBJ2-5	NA	CASSRGGGAEETQYF	TGCGCCAGCAGCCGCGGCGGGGGGGCCGAAGAGACCCAGTACTTC
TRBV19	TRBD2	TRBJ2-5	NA	CASSLGLAGGGETQYF	TGTGCCAGTAGTTTGGGACTAGCGGGAGGGGGAGAGACCCAGTACTTC
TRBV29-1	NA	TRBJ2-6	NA	CSVGPGGWVSGANVLTF	TGCAGCGTGGGCCCGGGGGGCTGGGTCTCTGGGGCCAACGTCCTGACTTTC
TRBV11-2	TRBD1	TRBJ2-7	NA	CASILDRGAEQYF	TGTGCCAGCATCCTGGACAGGGGGGCCGAGCAGTACTTC
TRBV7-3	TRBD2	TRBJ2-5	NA	CASSLMGEGHETQYF	TGTGCCAGCAGCTTAATGGGGGAGGGCCACGAGACCCAGTACTTC
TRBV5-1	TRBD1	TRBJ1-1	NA	CASSRDSNTEAFF	TGCGCCAGCAGCCGGGACAGCAACACTGAAGCTTTCTTT
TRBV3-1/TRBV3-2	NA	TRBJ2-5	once	CASSRLGRETQYF	TGTGCCAGCAGCCGACTTGGGAGAGAGACCCAGTACTTC
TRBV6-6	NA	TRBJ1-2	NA	CASSYSQVDGYTF	TGTGCCAGCAGTTACAGTCAGGTTGATGGCTACACCTTC
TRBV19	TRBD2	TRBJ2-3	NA	CASSTERGGWDTQYF	TGTGCCAGTAGTACGGAGCGGGGTGGGTGGGATACGCAGTATTTT
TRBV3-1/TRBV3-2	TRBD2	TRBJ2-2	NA	CASSLGTSGGATNTGELFF	TGTGCCAGCAGCCTCGGGACTAGCGGGGGGGCGACGAACACCGGGGAGCTGTTTTTT
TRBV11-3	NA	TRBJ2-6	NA	CASSLVGSPGANVLTF	TGTGCCAGCAGCTTAGTGGGCAGCCCCGGGGCCAACGTCCTGACTTTC
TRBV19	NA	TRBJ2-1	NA	CASKTGLYNEQFF	TGTGCCAGTAAAACAGGCCTGTACAATGAGCAGTTCTTC
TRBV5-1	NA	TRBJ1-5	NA	CASSNGGVNQPQHF	TGCGCCAGCAGTAATGGAGGGGTCAATCAGCCCCAGCATTTT
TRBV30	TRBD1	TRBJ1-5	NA	CAWSGTVSNQPQHF	TGTGCCTGGAGCGGGACAGTTAGCAATCAGCCCCAGCATTTT
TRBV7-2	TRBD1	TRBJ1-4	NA	CASSPGQGEEKLFF	TGTGCCAGCAGCCCGGGACAGGGGGAGGAAAAACTGTTTTTT
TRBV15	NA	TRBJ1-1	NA	CATSREVTAVTEAFF	TGTGCCACCAGCAGAGAGGTAACAGCCGTAACTGAAGCTTTCTTT
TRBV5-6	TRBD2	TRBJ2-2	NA	CASSLTTSGRGTGELFF	TGTGCCAGCAGCTTGACGACTAGCGGGAGGGGGACCGGGGAGCTGTTTTTT
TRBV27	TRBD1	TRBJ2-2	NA	CASSTTGGNTGELFF	TGTGCCAGCAGTACCACAGGGGGTAACACCGGGGAGCTGTTTTTT
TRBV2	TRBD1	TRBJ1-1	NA	CASSVQGVPEAFF	TGTGCCAGCAGTGTTCAGGGGGTACCTGAAGCTTTCTTT
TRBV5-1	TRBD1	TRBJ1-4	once	CASSFTGTGGANEKLFF	TGCGCCAGCAGCTTTACCGGGACAGGGGGCGCTAATGAAAAACTGTTTTTT
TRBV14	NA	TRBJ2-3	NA	CASSQDLRDTQYF	TGTGCCAGCAGCCAAGATCTCAGGGATACGCAGTATTTT
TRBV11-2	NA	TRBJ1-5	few	CASSRRTDGDNQPQHF	TGTGCCAGCAGCCGCAGGACAGATGGCGACAATCAGCCCCAGCATTTT
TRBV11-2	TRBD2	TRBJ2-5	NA	CASSLAPRLAGEETQYF	TGTGCCAGCAGCTTAGCCCCACGGCTAGCGGGAGAAGAGACCCAGTACTTC
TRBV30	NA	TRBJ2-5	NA	CAWSDSGETQYF	TGTGCCTGGAGTGATTCGGGGGAGACCCAGTACTTC
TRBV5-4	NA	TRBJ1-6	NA	CASSSQGANSPLHF	TGTGCCAGCAGCTCTCAGGGTGCGAATTCACCCCTCCACTTT